Given below is one TCR beta chain in context. The data stem from a study of control samples from healthy donors and cancer patients. Sequencing used immunoSEQ multiplex PCR; TCRdb keeps in-frame clones, though not all of them. This table holds about 130,000 clones, about nine tenths found once. Per germline, CDR1 MGHDK and CDR2 SYGVNS. V was cut by 8 bases and J by 5 bases, with 19 bases left in between. The CDR3 consists of 15 residues. What was sequenced was blood. The receptor's source is a young man in good health. This chain joins TRBV25-1 and TRBJ1-5; D perhaps matches TRBD1 (5 bases). CDR3 sequence (DNA): TGTGCCAGCTCTGCTTCAGGGTACGGTGATCAGCCCCAGCATTTT. This translates into CASSASGYGDQPQHF.